This TCR beta chain was observed in a study of blood T cell repertoires in COVID-19. Study at large: Acute and convalescent COVID-19 specimens originated in the United States, Italy and Spain.

Sequenced by immunoSEQ multiplex PCR; TCRdb stores in-frame clones only, minus some. Of just over 300,000 clones listed, approximately 86% were seen once; the top ten hold more than 8.5%. The CDR3 extends over 15 amino acids. Per the germline V gene, CDR1 is SNHLY and CDR2 is FYNNEI. Losses at the gene ends were 5 bases for V and 9 bases for J; bases not matched to a gene: 11. The sequenced sample consisted of PBMCs or T cells enriched from blood (not recorded which). The origin of this receptor is a woman under 30 who had recovered from COVID-19. This sequence joins TRBV2 and TRBJ2-1; 9 bases fit TRBD2. The CDR3 DNA is TGTGCCAGCAGTCAAAGGCGGGAGGGCCAGGGTGAGCAGTTCTTC. This sequence encodes CASSQRREGQGEQFF.